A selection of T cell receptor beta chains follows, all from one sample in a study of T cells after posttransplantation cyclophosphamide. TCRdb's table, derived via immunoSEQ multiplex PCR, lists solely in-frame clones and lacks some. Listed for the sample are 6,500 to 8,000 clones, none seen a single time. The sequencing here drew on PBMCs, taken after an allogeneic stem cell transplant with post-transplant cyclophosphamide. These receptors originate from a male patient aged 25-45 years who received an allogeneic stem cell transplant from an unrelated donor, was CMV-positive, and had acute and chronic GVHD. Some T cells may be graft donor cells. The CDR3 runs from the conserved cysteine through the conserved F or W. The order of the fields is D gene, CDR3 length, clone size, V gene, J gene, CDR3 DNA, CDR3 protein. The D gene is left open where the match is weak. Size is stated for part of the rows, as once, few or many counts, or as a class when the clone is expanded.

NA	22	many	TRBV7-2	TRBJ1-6	TGTGCCAGCAGCTTAGCCCCGGGAGGACCGCGTTCCTCAAGGTCCTATAATTCACCCCTCCACTTT	CASSLAPGGPRSSRSYNSPLHF
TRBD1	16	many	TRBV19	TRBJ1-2	TGTGCCAGTAGTACCCCATTCTTTGGACAGGGCTATGGCTACACCTTC	CASSTPFFGQGYGYTF
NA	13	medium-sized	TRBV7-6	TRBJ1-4	TGTGCCAGCAGCACCTCGACAGGTGAAAAACTGTTTTTT	CASSTSTGEKLFF
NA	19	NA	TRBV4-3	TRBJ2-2	TGCGCCAGCAGCCAACCATGGGTGAATAGGGGGGGGCCAAGCGGGGAGCTGTTTTTT	CASSQPWVNRGGPSGELFF
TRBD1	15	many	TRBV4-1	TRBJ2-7	TGCGCCAGCAGCCAAGGGACAGGGGGGACCTACGAGCAGTACTTC	CASSQGTGGTYEQYF
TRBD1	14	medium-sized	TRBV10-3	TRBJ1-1	TGTGCCATCAGCCTCCAGGGGGGATCCACTGAAGCTTTCTTT	CAISLQGGSTEAFF
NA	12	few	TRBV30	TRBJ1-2	TGTGCCTGGAGTGGACGGGTGGGTCGCTACACCTTC	CAWSGRVGRYTF
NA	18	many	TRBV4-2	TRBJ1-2	TGTGCCAGCAGCCAAGACTACCCTCCTTCGTCAACTAACTATGGCTACACCTTC	CASSQDYPPSSTNYGYTF
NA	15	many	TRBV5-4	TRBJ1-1	TGTGCCAGCAGCTTGGCAGCGGTGATGAACACTGAAGCTTTCTTT	CASSLAAVMNTEAFF
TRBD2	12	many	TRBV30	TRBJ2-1	TGTGCCAGGAAGCGGGACGGGAATGAGCAGTTCTTC	CARKRDGNEQFF
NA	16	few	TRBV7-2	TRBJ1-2	TGTGCCAGCAGTTTAGAATCTCAGGGTGGGGTCTATGGCTACACCTTC	CASSLESQGGVYGYTF
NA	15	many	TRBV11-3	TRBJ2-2	TGTGCCAGCAGCTTAACAGGATCCCCGGGCGGGGAGCTGTTTTTT	CASSLTGSPGGELFF
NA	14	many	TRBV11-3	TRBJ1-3	TGTGCCAGCAGCCACTACAGACAGGGAAACACCATATATTTT	CASSHYRQGNTIYF
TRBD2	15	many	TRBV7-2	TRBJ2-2	TGTGCCAACCACCACGTCGGCGGGAGCACCGGGGAGCTGTTTTTT	CANHHVGGSTGELFF
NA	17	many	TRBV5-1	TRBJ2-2	TGCGCCAGCAGCTTGGTGGTCCTACGCCAGTCGGGCGGGGAGCTGTTTTTT	CASSLVVLRQSGGELFF
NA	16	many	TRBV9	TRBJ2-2	TGTGCCAGCAGCCTAGCGATGGTAGTTCCCACCGGGGAGCTGTTTTTT	CASSLAMVVPTGELFF
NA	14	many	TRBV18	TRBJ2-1	TGTGCCAGCTCACCGAATACCTATGACAATGAGCAGTTCTTC	CASSPNTYDNEQFF
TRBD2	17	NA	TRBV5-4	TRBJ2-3	TGTGCCAGCAGCCCGGGGGGGGCGGGGGGCCTCCAAGATACGCAGTATTTT	CASSPGGAGGLQDTQYF
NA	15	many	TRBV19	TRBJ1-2	TGTGCCAGTAGTAGGGATACGACAGGTCTCTATGGCTACACCTTC	CASSRDTTGLYGYTF
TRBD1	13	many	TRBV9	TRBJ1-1	TGTGCCAGCAGCGCCGACGGACAGGGGGAAGCTTTCTTT	CASSADGQGEAFF
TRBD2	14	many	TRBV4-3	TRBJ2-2	TGCGCCAGCAGCCAAGCGGGGAGGGTCGGGGAGCTGTTTTTT	CASSQAGRVGELFF
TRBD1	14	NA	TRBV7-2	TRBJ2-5	TGTGCCAGCAGCCGACAGGGTAGCCAAGAGACCCAGTACTTC	CASSRQGSQETQYF
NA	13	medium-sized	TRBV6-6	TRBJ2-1	TGTGCCAGCAGTTACTCGATGCAGGATCGGCAGTTCTTC	CASSYSMQDRQFF
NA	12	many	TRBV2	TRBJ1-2	TGTGCCAGCAGTGTACAGGGATATGGCTACACCTTC	CASSVQGYGYTF
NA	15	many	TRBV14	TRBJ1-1	TGTGCCAGCAGCCAAGGAAGAGGGTGGGTTACTGAAGCTTTCTTT	CASSQGRGWVTEAFF
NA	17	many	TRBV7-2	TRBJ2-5	TGTGCCAGCAGCTTAGGGGCCCCCGTCGGAGGACAAGAGACCCAGTACTTC	CASSLGAPVGGQETQYF
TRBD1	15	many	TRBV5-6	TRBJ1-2	TGTGCCAGCAGCTTCTACAGGGGGAAGTACTATGGCTACACCTTC	CASSFYRGKYYGYTF
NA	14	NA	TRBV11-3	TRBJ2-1	TGTGCCAGCAGCCCGCGGACTGGCTCCAATGAGCAGTTCTTC	CASSPRTGSNEQFF
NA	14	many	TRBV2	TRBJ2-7	TGTGCCAGCAGTGAGTGGTACAGCACCTACGAGCAGTACTTC	CASSEWYSTYEQYF
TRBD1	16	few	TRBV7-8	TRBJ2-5	TGTGCCAGCAGCTTAGCGGTGTCAGGGGGCAGGGAGACCCAGTACTTC	CASSLAVSGGRETQYF
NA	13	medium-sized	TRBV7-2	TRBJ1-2	TGTGCCAGCAGCGCCAGAGGGGGCTATGGCTACACCTTC	CASSARGGYGYTF
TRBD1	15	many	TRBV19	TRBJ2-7	TGTGCCAGACGCCGAGGGGGCGTATTGTCCTACGAGCAGTACTTC	CARRRGGVLSYEQYF
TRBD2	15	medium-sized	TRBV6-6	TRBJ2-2	TGTGCCAGCACGCCGCTAGCGGGGGGCACCGGGGAGCTGTTTTTT	CASTPLAGGTGELFF
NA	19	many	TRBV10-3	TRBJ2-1	TGTGCCATCAGTGAGTCTGCCCTAGCGTCAGGGTTTAAGAGGAATGAGCAGTTCTTC	CAISESALASGFKRNEQFF
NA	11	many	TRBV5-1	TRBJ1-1	TGCGCCAGCAGCTTCGGCACTGAAGCTTTCTTT	CASSFGTEAFF
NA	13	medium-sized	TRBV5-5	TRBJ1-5	TGTGCCAGCAGCTCCTGGGGGGGAGAGCCCCAGCATTTT	CASSSWGGEPQHF
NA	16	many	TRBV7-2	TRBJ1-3	TGTGCCAGCAGCTTATCCCCAGTAAGCTCTGGAAACACCATATATTTT	CASSLSPVSSGNTIYF
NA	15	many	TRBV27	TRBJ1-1	TGTGCCAGCAGTTTAGTGGGGGGGCTGAACACTGAAGCTTTCTTT	CASSLVGGLNTEAFF
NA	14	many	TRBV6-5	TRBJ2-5	TGTGCCAGCAGGGACACGACAGCCCAAGAGACCCAGTACTTC	CASRDTTAQETQYF
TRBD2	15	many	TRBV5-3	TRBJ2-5	TGTGCCAGAAGCCCCCGGGTAGCGGGATATGAGACCCAGTACTTC	CARSPRVAGYETQYF